This TCR beta chain was sequenced during a study of CD8 T cells in ankylosing spondylitis. Findings and caveats of the study: Earlier work had already found some motif variants in reactive arthritis synovial fluid and blood. There was reportedly significant enrichment of clones that were disease-linked in matched ankylosing spondylitis synovial fluid. The study identified a TCR beta motif of about eight highly homologous variants that appeared characteristic of ankylosing spondylitis blood.

Using quantitative 5'-RACE with molecular barcodes, the authors made TCR beta libraries. Each CDR3 protein is one row after TCRdb ran MiXCR on the 5' RACE reads. The sample gives approximately 140,000 distinct CDR3 sequences, roughly 15% of which show up once; about 33% is in the top ten. This clonotype has only a few counts. Its antigen is not identified. CDR3 size: 13 residues. Per germline, CDR1 SEHNR and CDR2 FQNEAQ (reference sequence). The J segment lost 1 base and the V segment lost 5 bases, leaving 1 base of the junction unmatched. The receptor was isolated from a male donor with ankylosing spondylitis. V gene TRBV7-9 combines with J gene TRBJ2-5; TRBD1 agrees at 7 bases. Specimen: blood, either unsorted or a sorted T cell fraction (not recorded which). The chain's CDR3 is CASSPGGQETQYF. The DNA for the CDR3 is TGTGCCAGCAGCCCAGGGGGCCAAGAGACCCAGTACTTC.